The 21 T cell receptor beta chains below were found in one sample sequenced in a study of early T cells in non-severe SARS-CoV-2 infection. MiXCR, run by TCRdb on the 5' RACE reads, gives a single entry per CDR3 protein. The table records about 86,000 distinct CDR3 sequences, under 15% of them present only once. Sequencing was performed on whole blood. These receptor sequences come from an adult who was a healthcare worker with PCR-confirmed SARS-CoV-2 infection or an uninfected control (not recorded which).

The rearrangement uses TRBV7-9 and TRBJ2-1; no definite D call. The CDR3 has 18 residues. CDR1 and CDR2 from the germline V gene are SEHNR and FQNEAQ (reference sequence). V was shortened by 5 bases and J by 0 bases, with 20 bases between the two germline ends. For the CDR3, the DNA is TGTGCCAGCAGCCCAAGACGGGCAGCAGTGATCTCCTACAATGAGCAGTTCTTC. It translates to CASSPRRAAVISYNEQFF. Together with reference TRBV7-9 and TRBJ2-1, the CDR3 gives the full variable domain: DTGVSQNPRHKITKRGQNVTFRCDPISEHNRLYWYRQTLGQGPEFLTYFQNEAQLEKSRLLSDRFSAERPKGSFSTLEIQRTEQGDSAMYLCASSPRRAAVISYNEQFFGPGTRLTVL.

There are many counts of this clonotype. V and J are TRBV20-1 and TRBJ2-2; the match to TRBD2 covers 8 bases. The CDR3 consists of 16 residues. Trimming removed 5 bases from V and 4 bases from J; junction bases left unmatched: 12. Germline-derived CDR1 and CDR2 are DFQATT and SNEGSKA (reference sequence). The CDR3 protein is CSARTERESATGELFF. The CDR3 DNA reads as TGCAGTGCTCGAACTGAGCGGGAGTCGGCCACCGGGGAGCTGTTTTTT.

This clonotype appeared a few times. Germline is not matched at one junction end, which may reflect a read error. The CDR3, as DNA: TGTGCCAGCAGCTTAAGTGTGGGTCCCGCCACTGAAGTTTTCTTT. Protein: CASSLSVGPATEVFF. V usage is TRBV7-9 and J usage is TRBJ1-1, with D hard to call. There are 15 residues in the CDR3. Per the germline V gene, CDR1 is SEHNR and CDR2 is FQNEAQ (reference sequence).

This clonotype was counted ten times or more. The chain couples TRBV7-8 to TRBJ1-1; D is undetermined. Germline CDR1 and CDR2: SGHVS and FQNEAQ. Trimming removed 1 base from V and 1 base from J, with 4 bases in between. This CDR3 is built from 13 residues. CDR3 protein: CASSLGKNTEAFF. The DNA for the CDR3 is TGTGCCAGCAGCTTAGGGAAGAACACTGAAGCTTTCTTT.

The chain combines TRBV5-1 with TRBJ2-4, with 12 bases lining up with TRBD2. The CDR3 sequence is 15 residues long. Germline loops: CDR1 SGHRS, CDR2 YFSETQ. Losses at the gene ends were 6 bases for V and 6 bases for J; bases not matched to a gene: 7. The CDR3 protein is CASNLAGGPRNIQYF. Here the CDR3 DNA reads TGCGCCAGCAACCTAGCGGGAGGGCCTAGAAACATTCAGTACTTC.

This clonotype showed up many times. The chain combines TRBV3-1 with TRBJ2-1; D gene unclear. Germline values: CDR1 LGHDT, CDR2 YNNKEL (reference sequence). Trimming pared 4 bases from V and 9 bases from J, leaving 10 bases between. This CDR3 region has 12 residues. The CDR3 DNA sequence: TGTGCCAGCAGCCCTCCAGGAAGTGAGCAGTTCTTC. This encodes CASSPPGSEQFF.

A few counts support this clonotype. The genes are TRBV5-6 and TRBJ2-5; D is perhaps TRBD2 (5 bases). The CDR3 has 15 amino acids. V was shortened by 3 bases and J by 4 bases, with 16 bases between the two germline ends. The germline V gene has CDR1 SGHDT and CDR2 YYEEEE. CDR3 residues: CASSWNGERRETQYF. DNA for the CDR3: TGTGCCAGCAGCTGGAACGGGGAGAGGAGAGAGACCCAGTACTTC. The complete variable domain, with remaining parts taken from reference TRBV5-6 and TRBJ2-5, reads DAGVTQSPTHLIKTRGQQVTLRCSPKSGHDTVSWYQQALGQGPQFIFQYYEEEERQRGNFPDRFSGHQFPNYSSELNVNALLLGDSALYLCASSWNGERRETQYFGPGTRLLVL.

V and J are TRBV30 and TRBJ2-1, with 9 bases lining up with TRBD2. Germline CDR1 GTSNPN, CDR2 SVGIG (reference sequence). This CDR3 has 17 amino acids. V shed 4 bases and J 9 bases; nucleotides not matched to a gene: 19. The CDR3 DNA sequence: TGTGCCTGGACCACCCTGGGAACTAGCGGGTATTTCGGTGAGCAGTTCTTC. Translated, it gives CAWTTLGTSGYFGEQFF. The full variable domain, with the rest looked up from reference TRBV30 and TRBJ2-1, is SQTIHQWPATLVQPVGSPLSLECTVEGTSNPNLYWYRQAAGRGLQLLFYSVGIGQISSEVPQNLSASRPQDRQFILSSKKLLLSDSGFYLCAWTTLGTSGYFGEQFFGPGTRLTVL.

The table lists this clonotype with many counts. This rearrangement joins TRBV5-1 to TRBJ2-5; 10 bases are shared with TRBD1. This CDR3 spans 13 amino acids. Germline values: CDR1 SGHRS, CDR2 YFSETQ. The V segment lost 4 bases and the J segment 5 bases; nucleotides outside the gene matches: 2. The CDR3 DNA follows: TGCGCCAGCAGCACGGGACAGGGGGAGACCCAGTACTTC. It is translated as CASSTGQGETQYF.

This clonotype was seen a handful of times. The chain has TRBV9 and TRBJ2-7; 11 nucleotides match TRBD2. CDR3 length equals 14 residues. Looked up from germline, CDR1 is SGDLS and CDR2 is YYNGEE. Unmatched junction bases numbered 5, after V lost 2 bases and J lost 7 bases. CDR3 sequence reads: CASSVSGRAGEQYF. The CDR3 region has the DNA TGTGCCAGCAGCGTTAGCGGGAGGGCCGGGGAGCAGTACTTC.

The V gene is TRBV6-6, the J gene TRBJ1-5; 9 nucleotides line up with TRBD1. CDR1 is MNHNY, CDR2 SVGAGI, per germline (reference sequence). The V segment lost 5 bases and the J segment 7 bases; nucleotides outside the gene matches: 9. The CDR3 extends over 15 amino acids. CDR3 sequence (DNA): TGTGCCAGCAGTCCCCGGGACAGGGAAAGGCAGCCCCAGCATTTT. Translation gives CASSPRDRERQPQHF.

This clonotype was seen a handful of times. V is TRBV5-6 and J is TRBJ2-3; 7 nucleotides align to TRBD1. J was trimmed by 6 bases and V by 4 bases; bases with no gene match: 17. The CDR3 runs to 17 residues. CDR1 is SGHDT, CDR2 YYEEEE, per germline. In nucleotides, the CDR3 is TGTGCCAGCAGCACCACGACAGGGTTCAACTTAGGGGATACGCAGTATTTT. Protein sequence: CASSTTTGFNLGDTQYF.

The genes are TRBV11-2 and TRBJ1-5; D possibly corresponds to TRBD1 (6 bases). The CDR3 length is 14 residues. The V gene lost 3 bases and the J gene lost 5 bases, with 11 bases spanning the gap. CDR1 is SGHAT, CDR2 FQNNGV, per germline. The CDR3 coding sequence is TGTGCCAGCAGCTTCCCAGGGGTCGATCAGCCCCAGCATTTT. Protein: CASSFPGVDQPQHF.

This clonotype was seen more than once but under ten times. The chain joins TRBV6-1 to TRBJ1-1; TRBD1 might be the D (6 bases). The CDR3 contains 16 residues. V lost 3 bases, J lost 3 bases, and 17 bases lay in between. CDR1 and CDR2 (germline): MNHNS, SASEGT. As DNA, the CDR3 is TGTGCCAGCAGTGAGGGTGGTTACAGGGTGGACACTGAAGCTTTCTTT. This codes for CASSEGGYRVDTEAFF.

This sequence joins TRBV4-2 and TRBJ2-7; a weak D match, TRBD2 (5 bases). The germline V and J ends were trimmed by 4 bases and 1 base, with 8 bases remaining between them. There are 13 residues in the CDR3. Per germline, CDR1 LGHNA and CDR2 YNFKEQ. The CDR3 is CASSLERSYEQYF. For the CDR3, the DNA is TGTGCCAGCAGCCTGGAGCGGTCCTACGAGCAGTACTTC.

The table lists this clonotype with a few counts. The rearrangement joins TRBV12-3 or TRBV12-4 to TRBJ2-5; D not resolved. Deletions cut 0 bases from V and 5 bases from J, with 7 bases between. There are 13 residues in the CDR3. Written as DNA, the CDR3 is TGTGCCAGCAGTTTAGCTCCGCGGGAGACCCAGTACTTC. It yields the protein CASSLAPRETQYF.

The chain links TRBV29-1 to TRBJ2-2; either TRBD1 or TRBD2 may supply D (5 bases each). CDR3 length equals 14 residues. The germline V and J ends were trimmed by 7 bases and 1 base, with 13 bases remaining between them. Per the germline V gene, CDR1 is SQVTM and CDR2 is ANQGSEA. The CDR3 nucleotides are TGCAGCGCTTCCGGGACGGTGAACACCGGGGAGCTGTTTTTT. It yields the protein CSASGTVNTGELFF.

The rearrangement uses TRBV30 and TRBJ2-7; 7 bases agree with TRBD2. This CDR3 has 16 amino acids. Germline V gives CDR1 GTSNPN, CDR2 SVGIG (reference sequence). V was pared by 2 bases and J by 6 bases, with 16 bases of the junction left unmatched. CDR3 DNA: TGTGCCTGGAGTCCTGACAACCCACTCGGGGGGTCCGAGCAGTACTTC. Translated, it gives CAWSPDNPLGGSEQYF.

The CDR3 region has the DNA TGTGCCTTTGAAAGGAACACTGAAGCTTTCTTT. It is translated as CAFERNTEAFF. The gene calls are TRBV30 and TRBJ1-1; D remains ambiguous. The germline V gene has CDR1 GTSNPN and CDR2 SVGIG (reference sequence). V lost 7 bases and J 1 base, leaving 7 bases between the germline ends. The CDR3 loop spans 11 amino acids.

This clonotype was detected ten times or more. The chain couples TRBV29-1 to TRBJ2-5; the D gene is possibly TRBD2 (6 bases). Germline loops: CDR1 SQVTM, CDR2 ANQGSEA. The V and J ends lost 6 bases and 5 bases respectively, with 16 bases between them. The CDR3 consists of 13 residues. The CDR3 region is CSVLQTRRETQYF. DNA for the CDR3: TGCAGCGTCCTACAGACTAGACGGGAGACCCAGTACTTC. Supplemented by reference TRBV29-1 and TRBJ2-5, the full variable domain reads SAVISQKPSRDICQRGTSLTIQCQVDSQVTMMFWYRQQPGQSLTLIATANQGSEATYESGFVIDKFPISRPNLTFSTLTVSNMSPEDSSIYLCSVLQTRRETQYFGPGTRLLVL.

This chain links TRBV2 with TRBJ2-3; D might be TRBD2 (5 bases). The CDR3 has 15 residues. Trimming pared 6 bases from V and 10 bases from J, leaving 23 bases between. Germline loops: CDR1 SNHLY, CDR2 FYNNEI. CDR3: CASREPGIPNESQYF. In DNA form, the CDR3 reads TGTGCCAGCAGGGAACCCGGGATCCCTAATGAGTCGCAGTATTTT.